The 2 T cell receptor beta chains below all came from one sample that was sequenced in a study of PD-1 blockade in mismatch repair-deficient tumors. Produced via immunoSEQ multiplex PCR; TCRdb's table is partial and in-frame only. The sample holds 25,000 to 30,000 clones; roughly 84% are singletons and the top ten take approximately 3%. The sample was PBMCs, taken before pembrolizumab treatment. The receptors were gathered from an adult with mismatch repair-deficient cancer.

J is TRBJ1-2 and V is TRBV7-9, with 9 bases that match TRBD1. CDR3 length equals 16 residues. V lost 0 bases, J lost 8 bases, and 10 bases stayed unmatched. Germline values: CDR1 SEHNR, CDR2 FQNEAQ (reference sequence). The CDR3 bases are TGTGCCAGCAGCTTAGCGGCGAGGGGGACAGGGCACGGCTACACCTTC. Protein sequence: CASSLAARGTGHGYTF.

The gene calls are TRBV9 and TRBJ2-3; D unclear. CDR1 and CDR2 (germline): SGDLS, YYNGEE. The CDR3 is 15 residues long. Trimming removed 0 bases from V and 2 bases from J, with 10 bases in between. The DNA of the CDR3 is TGTGCCAGCAGCGTAGATAATATAATCACAGATACGCAGTATTTT. Protein product: CASSVDNIITDTQYF. The entire variable domain, with the rest obtained from reference TRBV9 and TRBJ2-3, is as follows: DSGVTQTPKHLITATGQRVTLRCSPRSGDLSVYWYQQSLDQGLQFLIQYYNGEERAKGNILERFSAQQFPDLHSELNLSSLELGDSALYFCASSVDNIITDTQYFGPGTRLTVL.